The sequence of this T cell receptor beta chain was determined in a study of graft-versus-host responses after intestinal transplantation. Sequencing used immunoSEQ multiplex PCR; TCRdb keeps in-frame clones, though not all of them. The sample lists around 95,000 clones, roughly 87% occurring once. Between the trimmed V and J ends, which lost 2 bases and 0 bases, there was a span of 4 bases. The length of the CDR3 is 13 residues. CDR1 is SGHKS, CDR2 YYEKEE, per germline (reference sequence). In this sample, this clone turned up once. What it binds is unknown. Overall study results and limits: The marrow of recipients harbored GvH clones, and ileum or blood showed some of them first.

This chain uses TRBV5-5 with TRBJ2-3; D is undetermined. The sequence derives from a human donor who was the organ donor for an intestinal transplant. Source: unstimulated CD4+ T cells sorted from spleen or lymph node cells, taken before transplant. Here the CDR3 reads CASSFHSTDTQYF. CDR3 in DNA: TGTGCCAGCAGCTTCCATAGCACAGATACGCAGTATTTT.